This T cell receptor beta chain was identified in a study of cytomegalovirus exposure and HLA in healthy donors. General observations from the study: It was 150 to 200 TCR beta chains that were listed as cytomegalovirus-associated.

The CDR3 is 16 amino acids. Per the germline V gene, CDR1 is SGHRS and CDR2 is YFSETQ. Trimming removed 0 bases from V and 5 bases from J; junction bases left unmatched: 6. Of note for this clone: What it recognizes is unknown.

Some clones are missing from TCRdb's copy, which holds only in-frame ones; the method was immunoSEQ multiplex PCR. This sample carries approximately 150,000 clones, about 89% of them seen once, and the ten largest clones take 2.7%. What was sequenced was PBMCs. This receptor was taken from a man younger than 35 in good health and CMV-seropositive. The gene calls are TRBV5-1 and TRBJ2-2, with 8 bases matching TRBD1. CDR3 nucleotide sequence: TGCGCCAGCAGCTTGGCCGTGACAGGGGCGACCGGGGAGCTGTTTTTT. Translated: CASSLAVTGATGELFF.